The present TCR beta chain was sequenced within a study of blood T cell repertoires in COVID-19. On the study more broadly: The United States, Italy and Spain provided the acute and convalescent COVID-19 samples. T cells, B-cell-depleted T cells, or PBMCs provided the cDNA or gDNA that served as material.

Germline CDR1 reads SNHLY; CDR2 reads FYNNEI. This CDR3 contains 17 residues. V was pared by 4 bases and J by 5 bases, with 23 bases between. As handled by the study authors: From reference gene primer amplification, estimates of nucleated cell counts were derived. Method: immunoSEQ multiplex PCR; TCRdb's copy keeps in-frame clones and lacks some. The V and J calls and clone size are taken from that table; D and trimming were inferred from the DNA. The table has about 260,000 clones, about nine tenths seen once; the top ten hold around 3.5%. This sequence joins TRBV2 and TRBJ1-1; D is undetermined. The clonotype comes from a woman in her thirties or forties with acute or convalescent COVID-19. The sample comprised peripheral blood. Written as DNA, the CDR3 is TGTGCCAGCAGTGGTCCTCCGGGTCAAAATACGAGGACTGAAGCTTTCTTT. It encodes CASSGPPGQNTRTEAFF.